This T cell receptor (beta chain) was obtained from a study of T-cell reconstitution after alpha-beta-depleted transplantation in children. This clonotype was detected only a few times. Unique molecular identifiers were incorporated when the TCRbeta library was constructed. MiXCR, run by TCRdb on the PCR reads, gives a single entry per CDR3 protein. The repertoire includes 330,000 or so distinct CDR3 sequences, 10% of them detected once, and less than 2.5% sits in the top ten. The TCR originated in a human donor who donated a stem cell graft to a child with acute lymphoblastic leukemia. The sequenced sample was PBMCs from the stem cell graft donor, obtained from the stem cell graft.

This CDR3 reads CASSQDRRQDAYNEQFF. The DNA for the CDR3 is TGTGCCAGCAGCCAAGATCGAAGGCAGGATGCCTACAATGAGCAGTTCTTC. The chain combines TRBV4-2 with TRBJ2-1, with D hard to call. The CDR3 contains 17 residues. CDR1 and CDR2 (germline): LGHNA, YNFKEQ. Trimming cost V 0 bases and J 2 bases, with 14 bases left between them.